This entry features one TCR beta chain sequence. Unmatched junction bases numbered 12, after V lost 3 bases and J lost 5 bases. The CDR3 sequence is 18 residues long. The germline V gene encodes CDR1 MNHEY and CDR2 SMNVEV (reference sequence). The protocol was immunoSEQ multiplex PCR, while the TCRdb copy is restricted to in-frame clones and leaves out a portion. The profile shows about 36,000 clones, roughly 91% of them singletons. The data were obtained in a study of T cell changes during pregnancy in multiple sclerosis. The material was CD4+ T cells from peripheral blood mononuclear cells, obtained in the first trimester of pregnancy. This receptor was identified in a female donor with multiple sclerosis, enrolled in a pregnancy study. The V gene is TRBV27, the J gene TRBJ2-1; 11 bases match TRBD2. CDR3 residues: CASSLFAFGTSGNNEQFF. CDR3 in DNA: TGTGCCAGCAGTTTGTTCGCCTTTGGGACTAGCGGTAACAATGAGCAGTTCTTC.